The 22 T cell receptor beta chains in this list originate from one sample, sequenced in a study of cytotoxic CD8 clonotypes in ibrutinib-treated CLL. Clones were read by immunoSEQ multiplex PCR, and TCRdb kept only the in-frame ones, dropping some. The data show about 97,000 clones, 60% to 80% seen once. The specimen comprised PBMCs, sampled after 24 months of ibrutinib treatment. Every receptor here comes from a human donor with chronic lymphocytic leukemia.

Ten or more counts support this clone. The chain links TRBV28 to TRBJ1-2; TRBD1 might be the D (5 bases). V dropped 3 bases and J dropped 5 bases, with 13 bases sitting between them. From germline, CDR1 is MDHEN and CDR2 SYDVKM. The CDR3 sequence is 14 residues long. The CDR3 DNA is TGTGCCAGCAGTTTCCTCGGGGGGACGTATGGCTACACCTTC. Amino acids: CASSFLGGTYGYTF.

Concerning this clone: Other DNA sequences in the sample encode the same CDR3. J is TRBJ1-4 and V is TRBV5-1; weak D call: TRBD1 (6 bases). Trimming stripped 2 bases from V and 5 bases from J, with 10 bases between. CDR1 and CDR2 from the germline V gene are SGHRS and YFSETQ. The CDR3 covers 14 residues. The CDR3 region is CASSFGQLNEKLFF. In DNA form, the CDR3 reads TGCGCCAGCAGCTTCGGACAGTTAAATGAAAAACTGTTTTTT.

CDR3 region: CASSVLANTGELFF. For the CDR3, the DNA is TGTGCCAGCAGCGTGCTGGCGAACACCGGGGAGCTGTTTTTT. This rearrangement joins TRBV9 to TRBJ2-2, with D unresolved. V shed 2 bases and J shed 0 bases, with 5 bases lying between them. Per germline, CDR1 SGDLS and CDR2 YYNGEE. This CDR3 is 14 amino acids long.

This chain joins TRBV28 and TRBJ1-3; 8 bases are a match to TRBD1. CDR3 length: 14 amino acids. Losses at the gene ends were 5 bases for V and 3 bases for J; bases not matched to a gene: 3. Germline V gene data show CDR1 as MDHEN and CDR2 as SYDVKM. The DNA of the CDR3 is TGTGCCAGCAGTACAGGGGGTGGTGGAAACACCATATATTTT. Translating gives CASSTGGGGNTIYF.

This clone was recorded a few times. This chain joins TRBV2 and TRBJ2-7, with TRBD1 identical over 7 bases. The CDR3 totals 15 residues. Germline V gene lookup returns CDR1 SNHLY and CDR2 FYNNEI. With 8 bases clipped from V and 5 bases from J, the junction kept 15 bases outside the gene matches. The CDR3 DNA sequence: TGTGCCAGCCGAGGGATGGGCAGGGGGTTCAACGAGCAGTACTTC. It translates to CASRGMGRGFNEQYF.

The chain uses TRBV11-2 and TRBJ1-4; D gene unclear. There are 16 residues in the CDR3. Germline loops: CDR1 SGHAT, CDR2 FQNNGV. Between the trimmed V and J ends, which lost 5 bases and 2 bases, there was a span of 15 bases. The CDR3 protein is CASSSFPGVTNEKLFF. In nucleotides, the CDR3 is TGTGCCAGCAGCAGCTTCCCCGGGGTCACTAATGAAAAACTGTTTTTT.

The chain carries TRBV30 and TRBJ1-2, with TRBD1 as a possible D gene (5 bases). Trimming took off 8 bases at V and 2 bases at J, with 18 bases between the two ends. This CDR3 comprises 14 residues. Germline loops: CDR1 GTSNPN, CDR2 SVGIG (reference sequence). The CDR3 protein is CARSAGFSNYGYTF. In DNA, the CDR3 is TGTGCCCGTTCCGCAGGGTTCTCCAACTATGGCTACACCTTC.

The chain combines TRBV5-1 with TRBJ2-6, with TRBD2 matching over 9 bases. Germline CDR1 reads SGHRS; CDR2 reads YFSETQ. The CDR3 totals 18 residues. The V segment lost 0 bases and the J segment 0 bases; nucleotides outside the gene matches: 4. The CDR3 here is CASSLVLAGSSGANVLTF. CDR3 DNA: TGCGCCAGCAGCTTGGTCCTAGCGGGAAGCTCTGGGGCCAACGTCCTGACTTTC.

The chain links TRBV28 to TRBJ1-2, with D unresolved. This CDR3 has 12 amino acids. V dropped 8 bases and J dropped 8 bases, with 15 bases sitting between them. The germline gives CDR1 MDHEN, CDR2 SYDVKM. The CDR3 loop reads CASVRSLGGYTF. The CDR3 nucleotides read TGTGCCAGCGTTCGGTCCCTTGGGGGCTACACCTTC.

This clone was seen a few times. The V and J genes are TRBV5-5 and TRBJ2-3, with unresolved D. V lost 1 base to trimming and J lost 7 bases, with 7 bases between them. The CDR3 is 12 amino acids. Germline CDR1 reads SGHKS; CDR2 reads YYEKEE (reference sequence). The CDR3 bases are TGTGCCAGCAGCTTGTGGTTAAATACGCAGTATTTT. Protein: CASSLWLNTQYF.

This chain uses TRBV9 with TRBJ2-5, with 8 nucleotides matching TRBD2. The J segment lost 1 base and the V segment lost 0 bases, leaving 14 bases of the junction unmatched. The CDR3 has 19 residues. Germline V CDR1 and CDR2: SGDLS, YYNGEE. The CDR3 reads CASSVGPSGALAVQETQYF. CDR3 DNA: TGTGCCAGCAGCGTAGGCCCCTCAGGAGCACTAGCGGTCCAAGAGACCCAGTACTTC.

CDR3 in DNA: TGTGCCAGCAGCGTAGCGCCGAGTCAGGGGACAAAACTGTTTTTT. Translation gives CASSVAPSQGTKLFF. V gene TRBV9 combines with J gene TRBJ1-4; TRBD1 is a possible D gene (6 bases). V gave up 0 bases and J gave up 10 bases, with 16 bases separating them. This CDR3 is built from 15 residues. CDR1 and CDR2 from the germline V gene are SGDLS and YYNGEE.

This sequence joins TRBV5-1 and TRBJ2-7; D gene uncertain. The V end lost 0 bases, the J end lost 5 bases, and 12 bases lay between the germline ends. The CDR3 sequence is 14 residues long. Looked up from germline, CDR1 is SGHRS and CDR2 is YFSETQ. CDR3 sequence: CASSLAGSHHEQYF. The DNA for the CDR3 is TGCGCCAGCAGCTTGGCAGGTAGTCATCACGAGCAGTACTTC.

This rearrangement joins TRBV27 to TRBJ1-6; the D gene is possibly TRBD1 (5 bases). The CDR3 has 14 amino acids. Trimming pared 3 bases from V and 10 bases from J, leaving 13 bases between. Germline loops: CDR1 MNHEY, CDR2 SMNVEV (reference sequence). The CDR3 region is CASSLDPGGSPLHF. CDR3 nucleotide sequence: TGTGCCAGCAGTTTGGATCCGGGGGGATCACCCCTCCACTTT.

The CDR3 sequence: CASSYRRAYEQYF. As DNA, the CDR3 is TGTGCCAGCAGCTATCGCCGGGCCTACGAGCAGTACTTC. V usage is TRBV11-3 and J usage is TRBJ2-7; unclear D gene. V shed 4 bases and J shed 2 bases, with 9 bases lying between them. This CDR3 region has 13 residues. The germline gives CDR1 SGHNT, CDR2 YENEEA.

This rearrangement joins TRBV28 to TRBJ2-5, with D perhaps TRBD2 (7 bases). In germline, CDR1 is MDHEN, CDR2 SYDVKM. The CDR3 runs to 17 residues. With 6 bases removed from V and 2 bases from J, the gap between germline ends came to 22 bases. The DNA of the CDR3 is TGTGCCAGCAGCCTCATTGCGGGAGAAGGGGGTCAAGAGACCCAGTACTTC. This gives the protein CASSLIAGEGGQETQYF.

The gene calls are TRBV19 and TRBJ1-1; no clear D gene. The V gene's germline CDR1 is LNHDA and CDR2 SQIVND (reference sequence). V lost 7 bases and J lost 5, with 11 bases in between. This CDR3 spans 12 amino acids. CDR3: CASTESYTEAFF. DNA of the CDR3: TGTGCCAGTACAGAGTCGTATACTGAAGCTTTCTTT.

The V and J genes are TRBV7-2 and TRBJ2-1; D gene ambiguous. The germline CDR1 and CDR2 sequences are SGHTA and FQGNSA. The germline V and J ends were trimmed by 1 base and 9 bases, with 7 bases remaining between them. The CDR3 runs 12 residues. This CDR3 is CASSLEVSEQFF. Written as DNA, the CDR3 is TGTGCCAGCAGCTTAGAGGTGAGTGAGCAGTTCTTC.

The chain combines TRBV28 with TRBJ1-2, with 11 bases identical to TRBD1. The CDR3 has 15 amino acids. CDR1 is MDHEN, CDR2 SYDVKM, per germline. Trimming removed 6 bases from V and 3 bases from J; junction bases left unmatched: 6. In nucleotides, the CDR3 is TGTGCCAGCAGAGGACAGGGGGCGGAACACTATGGCTACACCTTC. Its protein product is CASRGQGAEHYGYTF.

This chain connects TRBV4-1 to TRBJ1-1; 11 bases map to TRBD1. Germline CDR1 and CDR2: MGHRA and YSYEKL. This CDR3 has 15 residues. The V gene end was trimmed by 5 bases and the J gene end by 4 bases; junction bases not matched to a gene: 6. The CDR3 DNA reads TGCGCCAGCAGCGAGAGGACAGGGGGCGTCACTGAAGCTTTCTTT. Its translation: CASSERTGGVTEAFF.

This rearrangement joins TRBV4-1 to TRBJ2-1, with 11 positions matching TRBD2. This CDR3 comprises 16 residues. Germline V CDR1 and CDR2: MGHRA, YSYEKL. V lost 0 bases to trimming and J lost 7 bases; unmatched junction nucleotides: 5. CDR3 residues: CASSQDLASGRNEQFF. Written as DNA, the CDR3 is TGCGCCAGCAGCCAAGATCTGGCTAGCGGGAGGAATGAGCAGTTCTTC.

This CDR3 reads CASSEDSGANVLTF. The CDR3 bases are TGTGCCAGCAGCGAAGACAGTGGGGCCAACGTCCTGACTTTC. The J gene is TRBJ2-6, the V gene TRBV6-6; weak D call: TRBD1 (5 bases). V lost 6 bases and J 3 bases, leaving 9 bases between the germline ends. Germline V CDR1 and CDR2: MNHNY, SVGAGI (reference sequence). The CDR3 spans 14 residues.